This entry lists 9 T cell receptor beta chains sequenced from one sample in a study of T cell responses to AZD1222 COVID-19 vaccine. This table comes from immunoSEQ multiplex PCR, and its TCRdb copy is limited to in-frame clones, with some not included. The sample includes over 150,000 clones, more than 80% seen only once; the top ten take 6.9%. The specimen comprised peripheral blood, sampled on day 0 of AZD1222 vaccination. These receptors originate from an adult in good health.

In this sample, this clone turned up once. The sample carries other DNA sequences with the same CDR3. CDR3 residues: CASSSTGGTEAFF. The CDR3 DNA reads as TGCGCCAGCAGCTCCACAGGGGGCACTGAAGCTTTCTTT. The chain employs TRBV5-1 and TRBJ1-1; the match to TRBD1 covers 8 bases. J lost 4 bases, V lost 3 bases, and 2 bases had no gene match. Germline CDR1 and CDR2: SGHRS and YFSETQ. This CDR3 region has 13 residues.

This clone showed up just once. CDR3 amino acids: CASSLGLAGGHTGELFF. DNA of the CDR3: TGCGCCAGCAGCTTGGGACTAGCGGGGGGACACACCGGGGAGCTGTTTTTT. The gene calls are TRBV5-1 and TRBJ2-2; 13 bases line up with TRBD2. V shed 0 bases and J 3 bases; nucleotides not matched to a gene: 2. CDR1 SGHRS and CDR2 YFSETQ come from the germline V gene. The CDR3 sequence is 17 residues long.

In its sample, this clone was seen once. This chain uses TRBV28 with TRBJ2-7; D is ambiguous. The CDR3 loop spans 12 amino acids. The V and J ends lost 4 bases and 0 bases respectively, with 4 bases between them. CDR1 MDHEN and CDR2 SYDVKM come from the germline V gene. CDR3 region: CASSSNSYEQYF. The CDR3 nucleotides are TGTGCCAGCAGTTCCAACTCCTACGAGCAGTACTTC. The full variable domain, its missing parts supplied by reference TRBV28 and TRBJ2-7, is DVKVTQSSRYLVKRTGEKVFLECVQDMDHENMFWYRQDPGLGLRLIYFSYDVKMKEKGDIPEGYSVSREKKERFSLILESASTNQTSMYLCASSSNSYEQYFGPGTRLTVT.

This chain uses TRBV30 with TRBJ1-3; D not certain. The ends were cut back, 3 bases at V and 4 bases at J, with 16 bases in the middle. Germline V CDR1 and CDR2: GTSNPN, SVGIG (reference sequence). The CDR3 loop spans 15 amino acids. The CDR3 reads CAWSSKLGPGNTIYF. CDR3 in DNA: TGTGCCTGGAGCTCTAAGCTCGGCCCGGGAAACACCATATATTTT.

The rearrangement joins TRBV5-1 to TRBJ1-4; the D gene is possibly TRBD1 (6 bases). V lost 7 bases, J lost 4 bases, and 14 bases lay in between. This CDR3 spans 14 amino acids. Per germline, CDR1 SGHRS and CDR2 YFSETQ. CDR3: CASSKDSRNEKLFF. CDR3 nucleotides: TGCGCCAGCTCCAAGGACAGCCGTAATGAAAAACTGTTTTTT.

The rearrangement joins TRBV2 to TRBJ2-2; no definite D call. Trimming shortened V by 8 bases and J by 4 bases, and 11 bases separated the two germline ends. Germline loops: CDR1 SNHLY, CDR2 FYNNEI. CDR3 length equals 13 residues. As DNA, the CDR3 is TGTGCCAGCGGCCAGGAAAGCACCGGGGAGCTGTTTTTT. It is translated as CASGQESTGELFF.

In this sample, this clone turned up a few times. The V and J genes are TRBV5-1 and TRBJ2-3, with D perhaps TRBD2 (5 bases). V lost 5 bases to trimming and J lost 0 bases, with 16 bases between them. CDR1 and CDR2 from the germline V gene are SGHRS and YFSETQ. This CDR3 is built from 16 residues. CDR3 coding DNA: TGCGCCAGCAGTCGCACATGGGAGATTAGCACAGATACGCAGTATTTT. It specifies CASSRTWEISTDTQYF.

This clone was observed a handful of times. This chain uses TRBV28 with TRBJ2-7; 9 nucleotides line up with TRBD1. The ends lost 3 bases at V and 4 bases at J; junction bases unmatched: 10. In germline, CDR1 is MDHEN, CDR2 SYDVKM. The CDR3 is made up of 16 amino acids. The CDR3 region is CASSLGSTGGSYEQYF. The DNA of the CDR3 is TGTGCCAGCAGTTTGGGCTCGACAGGGGGGTCGTACGAGCAGTACTTC.

This clone was observed once. The rearrangement joins TRBV25-1 to TRBJ1-5; the D is unclear. This CDR3 region has 14 residues. V gave up 1 base and J gave up 4 bases, with 8 bases separating them. CDR1 MGHDK and CDR2 SYGVNS come from the germline V gene. The chain's CDR3 is CASSELLGNQPQHF. The CDR3 nucleotides read TGTGCCAGCAGTGAATTGTTGGGAAATCAGCCCCAGCATTTT.